The present T cell receptor (beta chain) was sequenced within a study of blood T cell repertoires in COVID-19. Study-level background: Material from acute and convalescent COVID-19 was sourced from the United States, Italy and Spain. In each case, the material was cDNA or gDNA derived from T cells, B-cell-depleted T cells, or PBMCs.

As originally analysed: Cell counts per sample came from amplifying reference gene primers. Sequencing used immunoSEQ multiplex PCR; TCRdb keeps in-frame clones, though not all of them. The DNA gave D and trimming, while V, J and clone size come from that table. The table records approximately 300,000 clones, approximately 90% of them present only once. CDR1 and CDR2 from the germline V gene are SGHDT and YYEEEE. This CDR3 region has 12 residues. Trimming cost V 4 bases and J 6 bases, with 9 bases left between them. This TCR derives from a man in his late teens or twenties with active or convalescent COVID-19. Input material: peripheral blood. The genes are TRBV5-6 and TRBJ2-3; D gene uncertain. The CDR3 DNA reads as TGTGCCAGCAGCCCTAGTCCCGATACGCAGTATTTT. As protein: CASSPSPDTQYF.